This TCR beta chain was found in a study of T-cell memory formation after mild COVID-19. At the level of the study: Largely, the TCR clusters proved donor specific. Study-wide results and caveats: Chiefly within CM and EM were the contracting CD4+ clones; CD8+ ones were within EMRA.

TCRdb re-called the 5' RACE reads with MiXCR, one entry per CDR3 protein. The sample comprises roughly 400,000 distinct CDR3 sequences, roughly 24% of which are singletons, and roughly 9.7% rests with the top ten. Turning to this clonotype: What it binds is not known.

The source is an adult woman who had mild COVID-19 (a few samples of this study predate the infection). Cell type and time point are not known. Source material: PBMCs or a T cell subset sorted from them (not recorded which).

This chain's CDR3 is CASIAGQGSNQPQHF. The CDR3 DNA follows: TGTGCCAGCATCGCCGGACAGGGTAGCAATCAGCCCCAGCATTTT. The V call is TRBV12-3 or TRBV12-4, the J call TRBJ1-5, with 8 bases that match TRBD1. The CDR3 runs to 15 residues. Losses at the gene ends were 7 bases for V and 0 bases for J; bases not matched to a gene: 5.